The following is a TCR beta chain sequence with its context. What this receptor recognizes is not known. The record has no base qualities; no much larger clone is one base away. The donors were included in the validation cohort of approximately 130 subjects, a group kept apart from the roughly 730-subject first cohort. The library was made by the immunoSEQ multiplex PCR assay. On the authors' methods: To diagnose cytomegalovirus status from the catalog of TCR beta chain sequences, a statistical classification framework was built. The clones in this table, taken by TCRdb from immuneACCESS, are in-frame only. Not every clone is retained; where verified, under half of the shortfall comes from an unresolved V gene, and the cause of the rest is unknown. The V and J calls and clone size were taken over from that table, and D and trimming were inferred from the DNA. The sample includes about 110,000 clones, with 88% observed a single time. The top ten constitute about 2% of the sample.

This entry belongs to a study of cytomegalovirus exposure and HLA in healthy donors (dated by TCRdb to the late 2010s). Broadly, across the study: A later analysis indicated that the 90 to 150 validation repertoires were generated on the platform also employed for the approximately 670 repertoires of the first cohort. The study aimed to test whether cataloging public T cell receptors could reveal signatures of past pathogen exposure. To predict cytomegalovirus infection status, the study combined high-throughput TCR immunosequencing, statistical association of individual TCRs with disease status, and machine learning. A separate validation cohort of more than 100 different subjects was used in addition to the approximately 700-subject first cohort. Study-wide conclusions, independent of this receptor: In both the original and validation cohorts, the classifier was reported to diagnose cytomegalovirus status with high specificity and sensitivity. The authors suggested that the approach could potentially be generalized to other disease states and immunological phenotypes. In vitro tests confirmed that a few of the cytomegalovirus-associated TCR beta chains recognize cytomegalovirus antigens. Subsequent analysis determined that TCRs grouped into clusters in the first cohort also showed a tendency toward co-occurrence across the roughly 110 validation repertoires, and 94% of cluster scores exceeded 0. A later analysis lacked HLA typing for the validation cohort, so it scored co-occurrence in that cohort across all 120 repertoires. Most TCR sequences were observed very rarely across donors, whereas some public TCRs were present in many individuals. In the study, 150 to 200 TCR beta chains were listed as associated with cytomegalovirus.

The trim is 1 base for V and 3 bases for J, with a gap of 15 bases between the germline ends. The CDR1 and CDR2 encoded by the germline V gene are MGHRA and YSYEKL. Spanning cysteine to phenylalanine, the CDR3 consists of 17 amino acids. The only DNA kept is the CDR3, 51 bases in frame from the first base. Sequenced material: PBMCs. The TCR originated in a woman under 30 in good health and CMV-seropositive. The chain uses TRBV4-1 and TRBJ1-4; the D gene is perhaps TRBD1, from 6 matching bases. This receptor has the CDR3 CASSQVGGRPANEKLFF. The nucleotide sequence is given as TGCGCCAGCAGCCAAGTCGGGGGGCGCCCGGCTAATGAAAAACTGTTTTTT.